The 5 T cell receptor beta chains in this list originate from one sample, sequenced in a study of blood T cells in healthy people across ages. The second PCR ran about 6 to 11 cycles with a sample-barcoded 5' primer and J-beta primers. TCRdb redid the calling of the 5' RACE reads with MiXCR, one entry per CDR3 protein. The sample includes around 900,000 distinct CDR3 sequences, about 28% of them seen just once. The source material was blood. These receptors were collected from a woman over 75 in good health.

The count of this clonotype is one. Mismatch with germline at one junction end may stem from a read error. J is TRBJ2-6 and V is TRBV6-6, with 8 positions matching TRBD1. This CDR3 region has 17 residues. Germline V CDR1 and CDR2: MNHNY, SVGAGI (reference sequence). Here the CDR3 reads CASSYPTGVSGANVRTF. The DNA for the CDR3 is TGTGCCAGCAGTTACCCGACAGGGGTCTCTGGGGCCAACGTCCGGACTTTC.

Of note for this clonotype: Possible read error: a much larger clone is one base away. The gene calls are TRBV20-1 and TRBJ2-1; the match to TRBD2 covers 12 bases. The CDR3 consists of 15 residues. Germline V gene lookup returns CDR1 DFQATT and CDR2 SNEGSKA (reference sequence). After removal of 6 bases from V and 6 bases from J, the junction contained 9 bases not matched to a gene. CDR3 coding DNA: TGCAGTGCGGAACTAGCGGGGGGACGGTGCAATGAGCAGTTCTTC. It translates to CSAELAGGRCNEQFF.

This clonotype was seen many times. This rearrangement joins TRBV20-1 to TRBJ2-6, with TRBD1 identical over 9 bases. CDR3 length: 13 amino acids. V was clipped by 6 bases and J by 12 bases; unmatched bases: 9. CDR1 is DFQATT and CDR2 is SNEGSKA in the germline V gene (reference sequence). The CDR3 protein is CSADRQGGGVLTF. As DNA, the CDR3 is TGCAGTGCGGACCGACAGGGGGGCGGCGTCCTGACTTTC.

This clonotype has only a few counts. A much larger clone lies one base from this, so it may be a read error. The chain has TRBV4-3 and TRBJ2-5; 7 bases fit TRBD1. The end of the DNA fits TRBJ2-7 better, so the J call may be wrong. Germline CDR1 LGHNA, CDR2 YSLEER. This CDR3 has 16 amino acids. The CDR3 sequence: CASSLSRGQATYEQYF. The DNA of the CDR3 is TGCGCCAGCAGCCTTAGTCGCGGACAGGCAACCTACGAGCAGTACTTC.

A word on this clonotype: The missing conserved phenylalanine or tryptophan at the end of this CDR3 makes a read error likely. The V call is TRBV14, the J call TRBJ2-5; D is ambiguous. This CDR3 has 13 residues. The germline V and J ends were trimmed by 2 bases and 2 bases, with 6 bases remaining between them. CDR1 is SGHDN, CDR2 FVKESK, per germline. CDR3 residues: CASSQSYQETQYV. DNA for the CDR3: TGTGCCAGCAGCCAATCCTATCAAGAGACCCAGTACGTC.